This entry concerns a single TCR beta chain. Its antigen is currently unknown. The data were obtained in a study of graft-versus-host responses after intestinal transplantation. CDR1 is SGHRS and CDR2 is YFSETQ in the germline V gene. After removal of 1 base from V and 5 bases from J, the junction contained 3 bases not matched to a gene. The length of the CDR3 is 15 residues. Sequencing was performed with immunoSEQ multiplex PCR; in TCRdb, only in-frame clones are kept and a portion is missing. The table records 75,000 to 90,000 clones, about 88% of them present only once. This specimen consisted of unstimulated CD4+ T cells sorted from spleen or lymph node cells, obtained before intestinal transplant. The V and J genes are TRBV5-1 and TRBJ2-5, with 12 bases that match TRBD2. The receptor comes from a human donor who received an intestinal transplant. The CDR3 bases are TGCGCCAGCAGCTTGACTAGCGGGAGGTCGGAGACCCAGTACTTC. This translates into CASSLTSGRSETQYF.